This T cell receptor (beta chain) was profiled in a study of response to subunit inactivated influenza vaccine. TCRdb itself ran the RT-PCR reads through MiXCR, one entry per CDR3 protein. The sample includes roughly 700,000 distinct CDR3 sequences, about 15% of them seen just once. This clonotype was detected ten times or more. The antigen is not known. Study-wide findings and caveats: It was suggested by the authors that few new T cells are recruited by each seasonal influenza vaccination.

V was clipped by 2 bases and J by 7 bases; unmatched bases: 3. CDR3 length equals 14 residues. The germline CDR1 and CDR2 sequences are PRHDT and FYEKMQ (reference sequence). Sequencing was performed on PBMCs from blood, taken about 14 days before vaccination. The V and J genes are TRBV13 and TRBJ1-4; the match to TRBD1 covers 8 bases. This TCR was sampled from a man between 50 and 59 years old who received an inactivated influenza vaccine. CDR3 loop: CASSLKQGGEKLFF. The CDR3 nucleotides are TGTGCCAGCAGCTTAAAACAGGGGGGTGAAAAACTGTTTTTT. The variable domain in full, with the rest retrieved from reference TRBV13 and TRBJ1-4, is AAGVIQSPRHLIKEKRETATLKCYPIPRHDTVYWYQQGPGQDPQFLISFYEKMQSDKGSIPDRFSAQQFSDYHSELNMSSLELGDSALYFCASSLKQGGEKLFFGSGTQLSVL.